The clone carrying this T cell receptor (beta chain) has only one observation. As yet, its antigen is unknown. One end of the junction is discordant with germline, which a read error may explain. CDR1 is MDHEN and CDR2 is SYDVKM in the germline V gene. This CDR3 contains 14 residues. Source material for naive CD8 libraries was roughly 18,000 to 1,000,000 sorted cells, with 10%, 30% or 50% RNA. Sorting captured naive CD8 T cells as CD8+CD4-CCR7+CD45RA+. TCRdb passed the PCR reads through MiXCR, listing each CDR3 protein once. The table lists over 100,000 distinct CDR3 sequences, 30% to 35% of them singletons. The data are from a study of molecular identifiers for immune sequencing clone quantification. Regarding the study as a whole: Clones above 20 RNA copies held over 97% of effector molecules, under 1% in naive cells.

The clonotype comes from a human donor in good health. Some libraries in this study had Jurkat cell RNA spiked in. Source material: naive CD8+ T cells from blood, with Jurkat cell RNA spiked in. Subset indicated: FACS-sorted CD8+CD4-CCR7+CD45RA+ naive T cells. The chain employs TRBV28 and TRBJ1-5; no firm D call. CDR3 region: CASRFRYTNQPQLF. The CDR3 DNA reads TGTGCCAGCAGATTCAGATACACCAATCAGCCCCAGCTTTTT. The full variable domain, with the rest looked up from reference TRBV28 and TRBJ1-5, is DVKVTQSSRYLVKRTGEKVFLECVQDMDHENMFWYRQDPGLGLRLIYFSYDVKMKEKGDIPEGYSVSREKKERFSLILESASTNQTSMYLCASRFRYTNQPQLFGDGTRLSIL.